One sample yielded the 7 T cell receptor beta chains listed below, sequenced in a study of T cells in Graves' hyperthyroidism and ophthalmopathy. Using RNA transcripts as the source, TCR beta CDR3 regions were amplified. HTBI primers drove first-round RT-PCR of the TCR CDR3. TCRdb re-called the multiplex PCR reads through MiXCR, storing one row per CDR3 protein. The sample consists of 350,000 to 400,000 distinct CDR3 sequences, approximately 18% of them appearing once. Sequenced material: blood. The receptors originated from a man younger than 35 with Graves' ophthalmopathy.

The table lists this clonotype with many counts. At one of its ends the junction is not consistent with the germline gene, which may arise from a read error. The chain couples TRBV3-1 to TRBJ2-1, with a weak D call TRBD1 (6 bases). The CDR3 spans 12 residues. Germline V gene lookup returns CDR1 LGHDT and CDR2 YNNKEL (reference sequence). The CDR3 nucleotides are TGTGCCAGCAGACAAGGGGGATACGAGCAGTTCTTC. Protein sequence: CASRQGGYEQFF.

This chain uses TRBV11-2 with TRBJ2-1; 9 bases fit TRBD2. The germline V gene encodes CDR1 SGHAT and CDR2 FQNNGV. This CDR3 is 16 amino acids long. Germline trimming cut 3 bases from V and 5 bases from J; bases unmatched to any gene: 8. The CDR3 nucleotides read TGTGCCAGCAGCTTCGTCTCCAGCGGGGGGCACAATGAGCAGTTCTTC. Its translation is CASSFVSSGGHNEQFF. Variable domain in full (rest from reference TRBV11-2 and TRBJ2-1): EAGVAQSPRYKIIEKRQSVAFWCNPISGHATLYWYQQILGQGPKLLIQFQNNGVVDDSQLPKDRFSAERLKGVDSTLKIQPAKLEDSAVYLCASSFVSSGGHNEQFFGPGTRLTVL.

This clonotype was observed at least ten times. V usage is TRBV4-2 and J usage is TRBJ1-1; tentatively, D is TRBD1 (6 bases). Trimming cost V 0 bases and J 0 bases, with 8 bases left between them. The germline V gene encodes CDR1 LGHNA and CDR2 YNFKEQ. CDR3 length: 15 amino acids. The chain's CDR3 is CASSQDPGVNTEAFF. The CDR3 coding sequence is TGTGCCAGCAGCCAAGACCCAGGGGTGAACACTGAAGCTTTCTTT.

This sequence joins TRBV7-6 and TRBJ2-3; D possibly corresponds to TRBD2 (5 bases). Germline CDR1 is SGHVS and CDR2 is FNYEAQ. The length of the CDR3 is 13 residues. Trimming took 0 bases from V and 6 from J, leaving 7 bases between them. The CDR3, as DNA: TGTGCCAGCAGCTTAGCGCGGGTGGATACGCAGTATTTT. Protein sequence: CASSLARVDTQYF.

The CDR3 DNA is TGTGCCAGCAGTCGCCCCGGGACAGAGGCCGCCGAGCAGTACTTC. Translated, it gives CASSRPGTEAAEQYF. The chain joins TRBV28 to TRBJ2-7; the match to TRBD1 covers 7 bases. Unmatched junction bases numbered 13, after V lost 5 bases and J lost 6 bases. Germline assignment: CDR1 MDHEN and CDR2 SYDVKM. The CDR3 contains 15 residues.

J is TRBJ2-1 and V is TRBV9; D is perhaps TRBD1 or TRBD2 (6 bases each). The CDR3 contains 15 residues. CDR1 is SGDLS, CDR2 YYNGEE, per germline. V was cut by 3 bases and J by 3 bases, with 13 bases left in between. The CDR3 coding sequence is TGTGCCAGCAGCGCCCGGGGGCGGAACTACAATGAGCAGTTCTTC. The encoded protein is CASSARGRNYNEQFF.

With respect to this clonotype: This may stem from a read error, because a much larger clone lies one nucleotide away. The V gene is TRBV6-4, the J gene TRBJ2-6, with D unresolved. The length of the CDR3 is 15 residues. Per the germline V gene, CDR1 is MRHNA and CDR2 is SNTAGT. The CDR3 loop is CVSSGGDSGANVLTF. The CDR3 nucleotides read TGTGTCAGCAGTGGTGGAGACTCTGGGGCCAACGTCCTGACTTTC.